The T cell receptor (beta chain) described here comes from a study of Tregs in tolerant kidney transplant recipients. Study-wide results and limits: Activated donor B cell expansion appeared to reveal the most relevant donor-specific TCRbeta repertoire. This study did not directly address biological reproducibility. Few patients were studied, so findings need validation in larger groups.

Regarding this clone: Antigen: not known.

The assay was immunoSEQ multiplex PCR, and TCRdb's table has in-frame clones only and misses some. In the table there are about 83,000 clones, roughly 98% of which are singletons. The ends were cut back, 6 bases at V and 1 base at J, with 13 bases in the middle. The CDR3 covers 14 residues. Germline V gene lookup returns CDR1 MNHEY and CDR2 SMNVEV (reference sequence). Material: CD4+ T cells from blood, obtained before the transplant. The TCR sequence derives from a human donor who received a combined kidney and bone marrow transplant. This chain uses TRBV27 with TRBJ2-7; D remains unclear. The CDR3 coding sequence is TGTGCCAGCAGACTGGTCCAGGCATCCTACGAGCAGTACTTC. Encoded protein: CASRLVQASYEQYF.